Presented here are 21 T cell receptor beta chains from one specimen sequenced in a study of STAT3 mutations in large granular lymphocyte leukemia. Regarding the study as a whole: At least one immunodominant TCR beta clonotype appeared in every T-cell large granular lymphocyte leukemia patient.

Profiling relied on immunoSEQ multiplex PCR, and the TCRdb table lists in-frame clones only, not all of them. The sample has 9,500 to 14,000 clones, over 75% seen once; the top ten hold roughly nine tenths. For these TCRs, the target antigens are not known. Specimen: peripheral blood mononuclear cells. The receptor source for this set is a man at least 80 years old with T-cell large granular lymphocyte leukemia. Some clones in this sample may be carry-over from other donors' samples.

The chain carries TRBV10-2 and TRBJ2-7, with 7 bases aligning to TRBD2. The length of the CDR3 is 14 residues. V lost 6 bases and J lost 3; bases outside the gene matches: 8. Germline CDR1 and CDR2: WSHSY and SAAADI. CDR3 DNA: TGCGCCAGCAGAGCTGGCCGGGGGGTCTACGAGCAGTACTTC. Amino acid sequence: CASRAGRGVYEQYF.

The chain links TRBV5-1 to TRBJ1-1, with TRBD1 matching 7 bases. The trim removed 5 bases at V and 4 bases at J, leaving 11 bases unmatched. The V gene's germline CDR1 is SGHRS and CDR2 YFSETQ. The length of the CDR3 is 15 residues. CDR3 sequence reads: CASRSQTGSFTEAFF. As DNA, the CDR3 is TGCGCCAGCAGATCCCAGACAGGGTCGTTCACTGAAGCTTTCTTT.

This clone occurred once. The chain joins TRBV19 to TRBJ1-5, with D maybe TRBD1 (5 bases). The CDR3 has 12 residues. CDR1 LNHDA and CDR2 SQIVND come from the germline V gene (reference sequence). Trimming took 9 bases from V and 1 from J, leaving 7 bases between them. The CDR3 nucleotides read TGTGCCAGCCGGGACAGCAATCAGCCCCAGCATTTT. Translating gives CASRDSNQPQHF.

This clone showed up just once. This chain links TRBV29-1 with TRBJ2-5, with 10 bases aligning to TRBD1. V was clipped by 5 bases and J by 11 bases; unmatched bases: 14. The CDR3 contains 14 residues. Germline lookup yields CDR1 SQVTM and CDR2 ANQGSEA. CDR3 nucleotide sequence: TGCAGCGTTCGACTTCCGGGACAGGGGTTCGGGCAGTACTTC. It codes for CSVRLPGQGFGQYF. The full variable domain, its missing parts supplied by reference TRBV29-1 and TRBJ2-5, is SAVISQKPSRDICQRGTSLTIQCQVDSQVTMMFWYRQQPGQSLTLIATANQGSEATYESGFVIDKFPISRPNLTFSTLTVSNMSPEDSSIYLCSVRLPGQGFGQYFGPGTRLLVL.

By share of the sample, this clone is medium-sized. The chain carries TRBV7-9 and TRBJ1-1; D perhaps matches TRBD1 (5 bases). The CDR3 loop spans 17 amino acids. Trimming took off 3 bases at V and 0 bases at J, with 17 bases between the two ends. Germline assignment: CDR1 SEHNR and CDR2 FQNEAQ (reference sequence). CDR3: CASSFMDWGGMNTEAFF. The CDR3 nucleotides are TGTGCCAGCAGCTTTATGGACTGGGGCGGGATGAACACTGAAGCTTTCTTT.

The chain joins TRBV28 to TRBJ2-7, with 9 bases lining up with TRBD1. The V gene's germline CDR1 is MDHEN and CDR2 SYDVKM. With 6 bases clipped from V and 6 bases from J, the junction kept 9 bases outside the gene matches. CDR3 length: 14 residues. The CDR3 bases are TGTGCCAGCAGCTCCGGGACAGGGTACTCCGAGCAGTACTTC. Its translation is CASSSGTGYSEQYF.

The rearrangement links TRBV11-3 to TRBJ2-1; TRBD2 aligns across 7 bases. After removal of 4 bases from V and 12 bases from J, the junction contained 6 bases not matched to a gene. The CDR3 totals 12 residues. The germline V gene encodes CDR1 SGHNT and CDR2 YENEEA. The CDR3, as DNA: TGTGCCAGCAGCTCCCTCGCGGGGGTGCAGTTCTTC. Translating gives CASSSLAGVQFF. The complete variable domain, with remaining parts taken from reference TRBV11-3 and TRBJ2-1, reads EAGVVQSPRYKIIEKKQPVAFWCNPISGHNTLYWYLQNLGQGPELLIRYENEEAVDDSQLPKDRFSAERLKGVDSTLKIQPAELGDSAVYLCASSSLAGVQFFGPGTRLTVL.

In its sample, this clone was seen a few times. The genes are TRBV5-4 and TRBJ2-1; D possibly corresponds to TRBD2 (5 bases). The CDR3 runs 13 residues. Germline V gene sequence: CDR1 SGHNT, CDR2 YYREEE (reference sequence). V shed 1 base and J shed 10 bases, with 12 bases lying between them. The CDR3 here is CASSLTSSREQFF. The CDR3 DNA reads as TGTGCCAGCAGCTTGACTAGTTCTAGGGAGCAGTTCTTC.

The CDR3 loop reads CASSSTDGAIDNSPLHF. The DNA of the CDR3 is TGCGCCAGCAGCTCCACCGACGGGGCTATAGATAATTCACCCCTCCACTTT. The J gene is TRBJ1-6, the V gene TRBV4-1; a possible D gene is TRBD1 (5 bases). There are 17 residues in the CDR3. The germline V gene has CDR1 MGHRA and CDR2 YSYEKL. Trimming stripped 5 bases from V and 5 bases from J, with 19 bases between.

This chain uses TRBV2 with TRBJ1-6; the D gene is possibly TRBD1 (5 bases). The germline gives CDR1 SNHLY, CDR2 FYNNEI. This CDR3 spans 15 amino acids. Trimming pared 8 bases from V and 5 bases from J, leaving 16 bases between. The CDR3 DNA reads as TGTGCCAGCGGGGCGAGGCAGGCGCATAATTCACCCCTCCACTTT. Translation gives CASGARQAHNSPLHF.

V usage is TRBV5-1 and J usage is TRBJ2-7; 7 nucleotides line up with TRBD1. The V gene's germline CDR1 is SGHRS and CDR2 YFSETQ. After removal of 0 bases from V and 1 base from J, the junction contained 1 base not matched to a gene. The CDR3 is made up of 14 amino acids. DNA of the CDR3: TGCGCCAGCAGCTTGGAGGGGGCTTCCTACGAGCAGTACTTC. This gives the protein CASSLEGASYEQYF.

The gene calls are TRBV5-1 and TRBJ2-5, with D perhaps matching TRBD2 (6 bases). Germline V gene sequence: CDR1 SGHRS, CDR2 YFSETQ. Trimming removed 3 bases at V and 4 bases at J, with 16 bases between. The CDR3 has 15 residues. The CDR3 nucleotides are TGCGCCAGCAGCTGGGATACGGGGCGGGGAGAGACCCAGTACTTC. This encodes CASSWDTGRGETQYF. The complete variable domain, with remaining parts taken from reference TRBV5-1 and TRBJ2-5, reads KAGVTQTPRYLIKTRGQQVTLSCSPISGHRSVSWYQQTPGQGLQFLFEYFSETQRNKGNFPGRFSGRQFSNSRSEMNVSTLELGDSALYLCASSWDTGRGETQYFGPGTRLLVL.

This clone came up once. For the CDR3, the DNA is TGTGCCAGCAGCTTTGGAGGGCAGATCACAGATACGCAGTATTTT. It codes for CASSFGGQITDTQYF. The V gene is TRBV11-2, the J gene TRBJ2-3, with D possibly matching TRBD2 (6 bases). CDR1 SGHAT and CDR2 FQNNGV come from the germline V gene. V was shortened by 3 bases and J by 2 bases, with 12 bases between the two germline ends. The length of the CDR3 is 15 residues. Full variable domain (remainder filled in from reference TRBV11-2 and TRBJ2-3): EAGVAQSPRYKIIEKRQSVAFWCNPISGHATLYWYQQILGQGPKLLIQFQNNGVVDDSQLPKDRFSAERLKGVDSTLKIQPAKLEDSAVYLCASSFGGQITDTQYFGPGTRLTVL.

The chain couples TRBV5-4 to TRBJ2-5, with D maybe TRBD1 (5 bases). Germline CDR1 reads SGHNT; CDR2 reads YYREEE (reference sequence). CDR3 length: 16 residues. V shed 0 bases and J shed 4 bases, with 16 bases lying between them. CDR3 sequence reads: CASSLGSGANRETQYF. The CDR3 coding sequence is TGTGCCAGCAGCTTGGGTTCTGGGGCAAATAGAGAGACCCAGTACTTC.

V gene TRBV5-1 combines with J gene TRBJ2-7, with D possibly TRBD1 on 6 matching bases. Trimming stripped 0 bases from V and 2 bases from J, with 12 bases between. There are 15 residues in the CDR3. Germline V gives CDR1 SGHRS, CDR2 YFSETQ. The CDR3 bases are TGCGCCAGCAGCTTGGCCCGGACAGCGACCTACGAGCAGTACTTC. Its translation is CASSLARTATYEQYF.

This chain links TRBV28 with TRBJ1-1, with D possibly TRBD1 on 5 matching bases. Per the germline V gene, CDR1 is MDHEN and CDR2 is SYDVKM. There are 11 residues in the CDR3. V lost 6 bases to trimming and J lost 8 bases, with 10 bases between them. The CDR3 sequence: CASRGRPEAFF. DNA of the CDR3: TGTGCCAGCAGGGGGCGCCCCGAAGCTTTCTTT. The variable domain in full, with the rest retrieved from reference TRBV28 and TRBJ1-1, is DVKVTQSSRYLVKRTGEKVFLECVQDMDHENMFWYRQDPGLGLRLIYFSYDVKMKEKGDIPEGYSVSREKKERFSLILESASTNQTSMYLCASRGRPEAFFGQGTRLTVV.

The rearrangement uses TRBV5-4 and TRBJ2-3; the D gene is possibly TRBD1 (5 bases). Trimming cost V 0 bases and J 6 bases, with 11 bases left between them. The CDR3 has 14 amino acids. CDR1 SGHNT and CDR2 YYREEE come from the germline V gene (reference sequence). Written as DNA, the CDR3 is TGTGCCAGCAGCTTGGAACAGGCAGGTGATACGCAGTATTTT. It codes for CASSLEQAGDTQYF.

This rearrangement joins TRBV15 to TRBJ2-6; tentatively, D is TRBD1 (6 bases). CDR3 length equals 20 residues. Germline CDR1 reads LNHNV; CDR2 reads YYDKDF (reference sequence). The ends were cut back, 1 base at V and 0 bases at J, with 19 bases in the middle. The CDR3 here is CATSRGLGPGAHSGANVLTF. CDR3 sequence (DNA): TGTGCCACCAGCAGAGGTCTTGGGCCAGGGGCCCACTCTGGGGCCAACGTCCTGACTTTC.

As to this clone: No conserved phenylalanine or tryptophan ends this CDR3, so it is likely a read error. The limits of the CDR3 on the DNA are not certain, so only TCRdb's listed CDR3 is given. The genes are TRBV12-5 and TRBJ1-1. The CDR3 region is 10 residues in length, termini included. Germline lookup yields CDR1 LGHNT and CDR2 FRNRAP. This CDR3 reads CASGLALVVL.

The rearrangement joins TRBV5-1 to TRBJ2-5, with D perhaps assigned TRBD1 or TRBD2 (5 bases each). V shed 4 bases and J shed 7 bases, with 14 bases lying between them. This CDR3 has 13 amino acids. Germline V gene sequence: CDR1 SGHRS, CDR2 YFSETQ. The CDR3 DNA is TGCGCCAGCAGCATCGGGATTCAGGGGACCCAGTACTTC. It is translated as CASSIGIQGTQYF.

The V gene is TRBV5-1, the J gene TRBJ2-7, with D unresolved. Germline V gene lookup returns CDR1 SGHRS and CDR2 YFSETQ. CDR3 length: 13 amino acids. V shed 0 bases and J shed 7 bases, with 11 bases lying between them. The CDR3 coding sequence is TGCGCCAGCAGCTTGGCCTCCAAACTTGAGCAGTACTTC. Translating gives CASSLASKLEQYF. Supplemented by reference TRBV5-1 and TRBJ2-7, the full variable domain reads KAGVTQTPRYLIKTRGQQVTLSCSPISGHRSVSWYQQTPGQGLQFLFEYFSETQRNKGNFPGRFSGRQFSNSRSEMNVSTLELGDSALYLCASSLASKLEQYFGPGTRLTVT.